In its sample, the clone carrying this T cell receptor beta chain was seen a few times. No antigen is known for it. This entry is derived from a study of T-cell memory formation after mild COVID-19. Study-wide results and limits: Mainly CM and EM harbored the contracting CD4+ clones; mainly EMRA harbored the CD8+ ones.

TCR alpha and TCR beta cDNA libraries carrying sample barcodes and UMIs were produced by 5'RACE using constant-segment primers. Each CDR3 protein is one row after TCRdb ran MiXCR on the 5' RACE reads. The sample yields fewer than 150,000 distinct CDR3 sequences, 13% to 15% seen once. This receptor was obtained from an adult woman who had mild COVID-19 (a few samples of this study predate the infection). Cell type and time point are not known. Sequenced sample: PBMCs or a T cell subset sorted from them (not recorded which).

The CDR3 DNA sequence: TGTGCCAGCAGTAAGGCGGGGGCCGTCTCAGATACGCAGTATTTT. Amino acid sequence: CASSKAGAVSDTQYF. The chain recombines TRBV2 with TRBJ2-3; maybe TRBD2 (7 bases). The CDR3 sequence is 15 residues long. The germline CDR1 and CDR2 sequences are SNHLY and FYNNEI. V lost 5 bases, J lost 4 bases, and 16 bases lay in between. The full variable domain, its missing parts supplied by reference TRBV2 and TRBJ2-3, is EPEVTQTPSHQVTQMGQEVILRCVPISNHLYFYWYRQILGQKVEFLVSFYNNEISEKSEIFDDQFSVERPDGSNFTLKIRSTKLEDSAMYFCASSKAGAVSDTQYFGPGTRLTVL.